Each of the 30 T cell receptor beta chains below was sequenced from the same sample in a study of blood T cell repertoires in COVID-19. Data came from immunoSEQ multiplex PCR; TCRdb stores just in-frame clones and leaves some out. The sample holds around 190,000 clones, approximately 80% seen once. The sample taken for sequencing was peripheral blood. Every receptor here comes from a human donor in a cohort sampled during active COVID-19.

The chain recombines TRBV19 with TRBJ1-1; maybe TRBD1 (5 bases). This CDR3 spans 13 amino acids. Germline-derived CDR1 and CDR2 are LNHDA and SQIVND (reference sequence). Trimming removed 1 base at V and 4 bases at J, with 7 bases between. CDR3 bases: TGTGCCAGTAGTATAGTAGGGGTCACTGAAGCTTTCTTT. It translates to CASSIVGVTEAFF. Looking up the rest from reference TRBV19 and TRBJ1-1 gives the full variable domain: DGGITQSPKYLFRKEGQNVTLSCEQNLNHDAMYWYRQDPGQGLRLIYYSQIVNDFQKGDIAEGYSVSREKKESFPLTVTSAQKNPTAFYLCASSIVGVTEAFFGQGTRLTVV.

The chain joins TRBV5-1 to TRBJ1-1; unclear D gene. V was trimmed by 6 bases and J by 0 bases, leaving 9 bases between them. The CDR3 contains 13 residues. Germline V gives CDR1 SGHRS, CDR2 YFSETQ. The CDR3 coding sequence is TGCGCCAGCAAGGAGAACATGAACACTGAAGCTTTCTTT. This encodes CASKENMNTEAFF.

A few counts support this clone. This sequence joins TRBV15 and TRBJ1-5, with 9 bases matching TRBD1. J lost 2 bases, V lost 2 bases, and 16 bases had no gene match. Germline V gene sequence: CDR1 LNHNV, CDR2 YYDKDF (reference sequence). CDR3 length: 20 residues. CDR3 coding DNA: TGTGCCACCAGCAGACCCAGAGATAGGAGTCGGACAGGGGGCAATCAGCCCCAGCATTTT. Protein product: CATSRPRDRSRTGGNQPQHF.

This clone has just a few counts. The CDR3 does not end in the conserved phenylalanine or tryptophan, so this is likely a read error. The DNA is left out, because the CDR3 cannot be placed on it with certainty; the CDR3 is given as TCRdb lists it. The rearrangement uses TRBV2 and TRBJ2-7; the DNA was not compared with TRBD1, the D call given in the table. The germline CDR1 and CDR2 sequences are SNHLY and FYNNEI. The CDR3 totals 12 residues, both ends included. This CDR3 reads CASSETRDRRLT.

The chain has TRBV29-1 and TRBJ1-2; 7 bases agree with TRBD1. The V gene's germline CDR1 is SQVTM and CDR2 ANQGSEA. The V and J ends lost 4 bases and 0 bases, in that order; junction bases with no gene match: 11. The CDR3 is made up of 16 amino acids. CDR3 nucleotides: TGCAGCGTTGGAGGGGGCAGGGGTGATTCTAACTATGGCTACACCTTC. It encodes CSVGGGRGDSNYGYTF.

This clone has a single count. The rearrangement uses TRBV5-1 and TRBJ2-2; D perhaps matches TRBD2 (5 bases). V was cut by 4 bases and J by 1 base, with 8 bases left in between. CDR1 is SGHRS, CDR2 YFSETQ, per germline. The CDR3 has 14 amino acids. The CDR3 DNA reads TGCGCCAGCAGCCTCGCGGGGAACACCGGGGAGCTGTTTTTT. Protein sequence: CASSLAGNTGELFF.

The V call is TRBV6-1, the J call TRBJ1-6, with TRBD1 matching 8 bases. CDR3 length: 16 amino acids. The V gene end was trimmed by 2 bases and the J gene end by 9 bases; junction bases not matched to a gene: 9. Per the germline V gene, CDR1 is MNHNS and CDR2 is SASEGT. The CDR3, as DNA: TGTGCCAGCAGTGAAATGGCAGGGGGCGGTAGTTCACCCCTCCACTTT. Its translation: CASSEMAGGGSSPLHF.

This chain links TRBV19 with TRBJ1-1, with a weak D call TRBD1 (6 bases). The V gene lost 1 base and the J gene lost 7 bases, with 16 bases spanning the gap. Germline CDR1 reads LNHDA; CDR2 reads SQIVND (reference sequence). The CDR3 is 15 amino acids. The CDR3 bases are TGTGCCAGTAGTATAGGGTCCAGGGGAACAAATGAAGCTTTCTTT. It is translated as CASSIGSRGTNEAFF.

This chain joins TRBV14 and TRBJ2-7; TRBD1 matches at 8 bases. V trimming: 6 bases; J trimming: 6 bases; junction bases outside the gene matches: 10. Germline assignment: CDR1 SGHDN and CDR2 FVKESK. CDR3 length equals 14 residues. The CDR3: CASSPQGAQGEQYF. The DNA of the CDR3 is TGTGCCAGCAGTCCTCAGGGGGCGCAGGGCGAGCAGTACTTC.

The count of this clone is one. The chain is built from TRBV4-2 and TRBJ2-3; D is possibly TRBD2 (6 bases). CDR1 and CDR2 from the germline V gene are LGHNA and YNFKEQ. Trimming left V 1 base short and J 2 bases short, with 10 bases between. The CDR3 totals 15 residues. CDR3 nucleotides: TGTGCCAGCAGCCAAGGGGGACTCCACACAGATACGCAGTATTTT. Its protein product is CASSQGGLHTDTQYF.

The V and J genes are TRBV27 and TRBJ2-7; D unresolved. Germline CDR1 is MNHEY and CDR2 is SMNVEV (reference sequence). V lost 8 bases and J lost 2, with 4 bases in between. This CDR3 contains 10 residues. CDR3 amino acids: CASGPYEQYF. CDR3 nucleotide sequence: TGTGCCAGCGGGCCCTACGAGCAGTACTTC.

Of note for this clone: Other nucleotide sequences from this sample produce the same CDR3. The chain is built from TRBV7-2 and TRBJ2-5, with 9 bases aligning to TRBD2. Germline lookup yields CDR1 SGHTA and CDR2 FQGNSA. This CDR3 is built from 14 residues. The V segment lost 3 bases and the J segment 2 bases; nucleotides outside the gene matches: 1. The CDR3 coding sequence is TGTGCCAGCAGCTTTAGCGGGGGACAAGAGACCCAGTACTTC. Translation: CASSFSGGQETQYF.

The chain links TRBV7-2 to TRBJ2-7; TRBD2 matches 11 bases. The CDR3 extends over 14 amino acids. From germline, CDR1 is SGHTA and CDR2 FQGNSA. Trimming at V came to 6 bases and at J to 2 bases, leaving 3 bases not matched to a gene. In DNA form, the CDR3 reads TGTGCCAGCAGGGGGACTAGCGGCCCCTACGAGCAGTACTTC. Translating it yields CASRGTSGPYEQYF.

The chain joins TRBV7-3 to TRBJ2-4, with 15 nucleotides matching TRBD2. Germline trimming cut 4 bases from V and 2 bases from J; bases unmatched to any gene: 3. The CDR3 covers 17 residues. Looked up from germline, CDR1 is SGHTA and CDR2 is FQGTGA. This CDR3 reads CASSSGLAGGSKNIQYF. CDR3 bases: TGTGCCAGCAGCTCCGGACTAGCGGGAGGGTCCAAAAACATTCAGTACTTC.

The chain links TRBV27 to TRBJ1-1, with D uncertain. Trimming cost V 5 bases and J 1 base, with 8 bases left between them. Germline CDR1 is MNHEY and CDR2 is SMNVEV (reference sequence). The CDR3 spans 13 residues. The CDR3 loop is CASSPNTNTEAFF. The CDR3 nucleotides are TGTGCCAGCAGTCCCAACACGAACACTGAAGCTTTCTTT.

The chain links TRBV6-2 or TRBV6-3 to TRBJ2-5; TRBD2 matches 7 bases. The CDR3 contains 17 residues. With 4 bases clipped from V and 1 base from J, the junction kept 12 bases outside the gene matches. Germline V gives CDR1 MNHEY, CDR2 SVGEGT. As DNA, the CDR3 is TGTGCCAGCAGTTCGAACCGGCGGGGGACTTTCCAAGAGACCCAGTACTTC. This encodes CASSSNRRGTFQETQYF.

This clone was detected ten times or more. The CDR3 reads CASSQGVRPQHF. The CDR3 DNA follows: TGTGCCAGCAGCCAAGGCGTGCGGCCCCAGCATTTT. The V and J genes are TRBV3-1 (or the pseudogene TRBV3-2) and TRBJ1-5; the D is unclear. From germline, CDR1 is LGHDT and CDR2 YNNKEL (reference sequence). V lost 1 base, J lost 9 bases, and 7 bases lay in between. This CDR3 spans 12 amino acids.

The V gene is TRBV7-3, the J gene TRBJ2-7, with D maybe TRBD2 (5 bases). Germline CDR1 SGHTA, CDR2 FQGTGA. This CDR3 contains 13 residues. The V end was cut by 5 bases, the J end by 0 bases, with 8 bases between. This CDR3 reads CASSPGGSYEQYF. CDR3 DNA: TGTGCCAGCAGCCCCGGAGGCTCCTACGAGCAGTACTTC.

CDR3 amino acids: CATSRGPTGGLQPQHF. DNA of the CDR3: TGTGCCACCAGCAGAGGCCCCACAGGGGGCCTTCAGCCCCAGCATTTT. The rearrangement joins TRBV15 to TRBJ1-5; 9 nucleotides align to TRBD1. V lost 1 base to trimming and J lost 6 bases; unmatched junction nucleotides: 7. Per the germline V gene, CDR1 is LNHNV and CDR2 is YYDKDF (reference sequence). CDR3 length equals 16 residues.

This clone occurred a few times. The chain is built from TRBV5-1 and TRBJ2-7; D is possibly TRBD1 (6 bases). Germline values: CDR1 SGHRS, CDR2 YFSETQ. Trimming shortened V by 1 base and J by 7 bases, and 12 bases separated the two germline ends. The CDR3 is 13 amino acids. This CDR3 reads CASSLTGLEEQYF. The CDR3 nucleotides read TGCGCCAGCAGCTTGACAGGGTTGGAGGAGCAGTACTTC.

The chain combines TRBV6-5 with TRBJ2-5, with D possibly matching TRBD2 (5 bases). CDR1 is MNHEY and CDR2 is SVGAGI in the germline V gene. The V and J ends lost 7 bases and 7 bases respectively, with 19 bases between them. CDR3 length: 14 amino acids. CDR3 sequence reads: CASTPDSTWGTQYF. The CDR3 bases are TGTGCCAGCACCCCGGACTCGACTTGGGGGACCCAGTACTTC.

The chain carries TRBV5-8 and TRBJ2-7; 9 nucleotides match TRBD1. V shed 4 bases and J 4 bases; nucleotides not matched to a gene: 6. The CDR3 is made up of 14 amino acids. Germline values: CDR1 SGHTS, CDR2 YDEGEE. CDR3 coding DNA: TGTGCCAGCAGCATGGGACAGGGAATGTACGAGCAGTACTTC. It yields the protein CASSMGQGMYEQYF.

The chain links TRBV2 to TRBJ1-5, with a weak D call TRBD1 (6 bases). The germline gives CDR1 SNHLY, CDR2 FYNNEI. This CDR3 region has 13 residues. V was shortened by 10 bases and J by 2 bases, with 12 bases between the two germline ends. The chain's CDR3 is CATQGNGNQPQHF. The CDR3 bases are TGTGCCACCCAGGGGAATGGCAATCAGCCCCAGCATTTT.

This chain joins TRBV7-9 and TRBJ2-1, with 8 bases that match TRBD2. CDR3 length: 11 amino acids. The trim removed 7 bases at V and 12 bases at J, leaving 5 bases unmatched. Germline CDR1 SEHNR, CDR2 FQNEAQ (reference sequence). CDR3 region: CASNAGGGQFF. Written as DNA, the CDR3 is TGTGCCAGCAACGCGGGGGGTGGGCAGTTCTTC. Based on the CDR3 plus reference TRBV7-9 and TRBJ2-1, the full variable domain is DTGVSQNPRHKITKRGQNVTFRCDPISEHNRLYWYRQTLGQGPEFLTYFQNEAQLEKSRLLSDRFSAERPKGSFSTLEIQRTEQGDSAMYLCASNAGGGQFFGPGTRLTVL.

The chain carries TRBV9 and TRBJ2-7, with TRBD1 as a possible D gene (5 bases). V lost 0 bases to trimming and J lost 6 bases, with 13 bases between them. CDR3 length equals 14 residues. Germline-derived CDR1 and CDR2 are SGDLS and YYNGEE. CDR3 sequence (DNA): TGTGCCAGCAGCGTAGATCCAGGTGGGGCCGAGCAGTACTTC. Protein: CASSVDPGGAEQYF.

The rearrangement uses TRBV6-6 and TRBJ2-7; D unclear. Between the trimmed V and J ends, which lost 1 base and 2 bases, there was a span of 9 bases. Germline CDR1 is MNHNY and CDR2 is SVGAGI (reference sequence). The CDR3 runs 14 residues. CDR3 DNA: TGTGCCAGCAGTTACTATGGCCGCACCTACGAGCAGTACTTC. Protein: CASSYYGRTYEQYF.

The V call is TRBV6-2 or TRBV6-3, the J call TRBJ1-5; 11 bases agree with TRBD1. V gave up 6 bases and J gave up 0 bases; unmatched junction bases: 7. Per the germline V gene, CDR1 is MNHEY and CDR2 is SVGEGT. The CDR3 consists of 17 residues. In DNA, the CDR3 is TGTGCCAGCAGCTCCGGACAGGGGGCCTATAGCAATCAGCCCCAGCATTTT. Its protein product is CASSSGQGAYSNQPQHF.

The chain has TRBV28 and TRBJ2-7, with 7 bases fitting TRBD1. The germline CDR1 and CDR2 sequences are MDHEN and SYDVKM. CDR3 length equals 16 residues. J lost 4 bases, V lost 3 bases, and 12 bases had no gene match. The CDR3 spells CASSFLPGQAQYEQYF. In DNA form, the CDR3 reads TGTGCCAGCAGTTTCCTCCCCGGACAGGCCCAGTACGAGCAGTACTTC.

The CDR3 DNA is TGTGCCAGCTCACCAAGCTTAACGCAGCCCCAGCATTTT. Translating gives CASSPSLTQPQHF. V and J are TRBV18 and TRBJ1-5, with no clear D. V dropped 2 bases and J dropped 7 bases, with 9 bases sitting between them. There are 13 residues in the CDR3. Germline CDR1 and CDR2: KGHSH and LQKENI.

The gene calls are TRBV2 and TRBJ1-1; 7 bases align to TRBD1. The V segment lost 1 base and the J segment 5 bases; nucleotides outside the gene matches: 4. This CDR3 has 14 amino acids. The germline gives CDR1 SNHLY, CDR2 FYNNEI. This CDR3 is CASSEGQGGTEAFF. The CDR3 DNA follows: TGTGCCAGCAGTGAAGGACAGGGTGGGACTGAAGCTTTCTTT. The complete variable domain, with remaining parts taken from reference TRBV2 and TRBJ1-1, reads EPEVTQTPSHQVTQMGQEVILRCVPISNHLYFYWYRQILGQKVEFLVSFYNNEISEKSEIFDDQFSVERPDGSNFTLKIRSTKLEDSAMYFCASSEGQGGTEAFFGQGTRLTVV.